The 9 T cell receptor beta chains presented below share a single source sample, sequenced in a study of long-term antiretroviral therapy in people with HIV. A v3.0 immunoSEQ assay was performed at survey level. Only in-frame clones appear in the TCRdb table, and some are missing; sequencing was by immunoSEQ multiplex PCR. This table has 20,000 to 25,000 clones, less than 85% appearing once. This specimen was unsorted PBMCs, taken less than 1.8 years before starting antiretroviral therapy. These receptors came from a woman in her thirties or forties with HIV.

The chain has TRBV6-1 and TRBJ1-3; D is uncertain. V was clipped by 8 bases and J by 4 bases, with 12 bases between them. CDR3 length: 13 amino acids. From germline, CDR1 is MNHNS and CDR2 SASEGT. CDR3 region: CASGLEYGNTIYF. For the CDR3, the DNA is TGTGCCAGCGGATTAGAGTACGGAAACACCATATATTTT.

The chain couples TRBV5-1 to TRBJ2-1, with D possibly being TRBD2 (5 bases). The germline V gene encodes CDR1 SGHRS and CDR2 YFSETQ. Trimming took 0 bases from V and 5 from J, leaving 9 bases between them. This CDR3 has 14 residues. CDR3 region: CASSLGYGNNEQFF. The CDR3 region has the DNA TGCGCCAGCAGCTTGGGTTACGGGAACAATGAGCAGTTCTTC. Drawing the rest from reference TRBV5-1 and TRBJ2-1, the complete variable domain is KAGVTQTPRYLIKTRGQQVTLSCSPISGHRSVSWYQQTPGQGLQFLFEYFSETQRNKGNFPGRFSGRQFSNSRSEMNVSTLELGDSALYLCASSLGYGNNEQFFGPGTRLTVL.

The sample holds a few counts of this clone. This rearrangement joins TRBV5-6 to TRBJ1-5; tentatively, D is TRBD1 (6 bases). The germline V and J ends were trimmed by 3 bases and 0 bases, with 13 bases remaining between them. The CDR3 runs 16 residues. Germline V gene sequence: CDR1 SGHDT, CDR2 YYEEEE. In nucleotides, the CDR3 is TGTGCCAGCAGCTCCCGAGGGGGAGATAGCAATCAGCCCCAGCATTTT. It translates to CASSSRGGDSNQPQHF.

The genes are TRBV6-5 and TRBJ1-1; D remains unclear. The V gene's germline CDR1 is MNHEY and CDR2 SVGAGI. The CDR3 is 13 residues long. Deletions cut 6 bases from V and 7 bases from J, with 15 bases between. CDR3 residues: CASSPVQRLEAFF. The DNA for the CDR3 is TGTGCCAGCAGCCCCGTCCAGAGACTTGAAGCTTTCTTT.

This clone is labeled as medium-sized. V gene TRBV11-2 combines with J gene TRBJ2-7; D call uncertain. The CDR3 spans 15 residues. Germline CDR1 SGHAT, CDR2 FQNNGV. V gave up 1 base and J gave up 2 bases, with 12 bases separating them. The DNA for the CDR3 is TGTGCCAGCAGCTTAGCTCAGGCTGGGGCCTACGAGCAGTACTTC. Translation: CASSLAQAGAYEQYF.

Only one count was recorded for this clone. The CDR3 loop is CASSTGLSLGFEKLFF. For the CDR3, the DNA is TGTGCCAGCTCTACAGGGCTTTCCCTCGGCTTTGAAAAACTGTTTTTT. This chain joins TRBV18 and TRBJ1-4, with D perhaps matching TRBD1 (6 bases). Germline V gene data show CDR1 as KGHSH and CDR2 as LQKENI. The CDR3 has 16 amino acids. Trimming took 6 bases from V and 7 from J, leaving 21 bases between them.

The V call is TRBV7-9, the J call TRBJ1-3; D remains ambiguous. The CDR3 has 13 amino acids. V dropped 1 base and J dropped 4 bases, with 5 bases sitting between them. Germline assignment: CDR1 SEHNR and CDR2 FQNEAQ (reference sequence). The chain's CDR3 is CASSLGTGNTIYF. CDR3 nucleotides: TGTGCCAGCAGCTTAGGGACCGGAAACACCATATATTTT.

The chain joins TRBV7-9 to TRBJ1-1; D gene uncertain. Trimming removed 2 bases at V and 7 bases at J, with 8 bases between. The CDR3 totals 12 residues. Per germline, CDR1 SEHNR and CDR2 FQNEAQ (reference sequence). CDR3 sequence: CASSLLEIEAFF. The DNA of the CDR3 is TGTGCCAGCAGCTTACTGGAAATTGAAGCTTTCTTT.

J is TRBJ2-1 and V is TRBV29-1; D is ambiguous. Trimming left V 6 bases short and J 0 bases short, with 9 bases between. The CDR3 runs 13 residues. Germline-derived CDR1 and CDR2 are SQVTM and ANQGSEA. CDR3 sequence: CSVQKGSYNEQFF. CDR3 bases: TGCAGCGTCCAAAAGGGCTCCTACAATGAGCAGTTCTTC.